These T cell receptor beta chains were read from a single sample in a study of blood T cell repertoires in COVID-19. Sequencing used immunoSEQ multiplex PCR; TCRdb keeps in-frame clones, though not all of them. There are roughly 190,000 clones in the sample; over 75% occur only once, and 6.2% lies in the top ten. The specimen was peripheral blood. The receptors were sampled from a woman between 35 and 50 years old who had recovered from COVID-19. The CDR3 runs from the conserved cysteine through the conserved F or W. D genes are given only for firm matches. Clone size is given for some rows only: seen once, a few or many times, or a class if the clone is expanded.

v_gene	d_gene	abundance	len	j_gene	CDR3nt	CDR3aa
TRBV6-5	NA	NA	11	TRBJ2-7	TGTGCCAGCCTCACAGGGCAAGAGCAGTACTTC	CASLTGQEQYF
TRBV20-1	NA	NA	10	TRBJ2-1	TGCAGTGCTCCCCTAGGGAGGCAGTTCTTC	CSAPLGRQFF
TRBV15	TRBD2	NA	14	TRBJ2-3	TGTGCCACCAGCAGGACTAGCGGGAGTTCTACGCAGTATTTT	CATSRTSGSSTQYF
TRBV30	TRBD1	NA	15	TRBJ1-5	TGTGCCTGGAGTAACAGGGGGCTCGACAGTCAGCCCCAGCATTTT	CAWSNRGLDSQPQHF
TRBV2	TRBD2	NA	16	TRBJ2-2	TGTGCCAGCAGAGGGACTAGCGGGATCGGCACCGGGGAGCTGTTTTTT	CASRGTSGIGTGELFF
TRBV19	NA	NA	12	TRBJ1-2	TGTGCCAGTAGTGATCGGGACTATGGCTACACCTTC	CASSDRDYGYTF
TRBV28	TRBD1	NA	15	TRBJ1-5	TGTGCCAGCAGGCTAGGACAGGGCCCTAGTCAGCCCCAGCATTTT	CASRLGQGPSQPQHF
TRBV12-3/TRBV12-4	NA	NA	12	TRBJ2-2	TGTGCCAGCAGTTACAACGCCGGGGAGCTGTTTTTT	CASSYNAGELFF
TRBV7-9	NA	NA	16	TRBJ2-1	TGTGCCAGCAGCTTAGCGGTACGGGAGTTCCACAATGAGCAGTTCTTC	CASSLAVREFHNEQFF
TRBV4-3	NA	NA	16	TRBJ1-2	TGCGCCAGCAGCCAAGATAGGGCAGGGCTCCATCTTGGCTACACCTTC	CASSQDRAGLHLGYTF
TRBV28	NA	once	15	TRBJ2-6	TGTGCCAGCAGCCCGCGGGGCTCTGGGGCCAACGTCCTGACTTTC	CASSPRGSGANVLTF
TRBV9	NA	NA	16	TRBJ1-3	TGTGCCAGCAGCGTAGAGCCCTCAATCTCTGGAAACACCATATATTTT	CASSVEPSISGNTIYF
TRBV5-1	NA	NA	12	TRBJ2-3	TGCGCCAGCAGGCGGGACCTAGATACGCAGTATTTT	CASRRDLDTQYF
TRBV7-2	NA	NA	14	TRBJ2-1	TGTGCCAGCAGCTTAGATCCCCTCTACAATGAGCAGTTCTTC	CASSLDPLYNEQFF
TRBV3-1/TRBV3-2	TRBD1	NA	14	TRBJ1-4	TGTGCCAGCAGCCAAGGACAGGGGCGTGAAAAACTGTTTTTT	CASSQGQGREKLFF
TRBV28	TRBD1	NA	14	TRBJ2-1	TGTGCCAGCAGATCATGGACAGGGGGTGGTGAGCAGTTCTTC	CASRSWTGGGEQFF
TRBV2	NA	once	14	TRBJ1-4	TGTGCCAGCAGGCTACCTTGGAGCAATGAAAAACTGTTTTTT	CASRLPWSNEKLFF
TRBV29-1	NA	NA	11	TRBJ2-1	TGCAGCACCAGACAGATCAATGAGCAGTTCTTC	CSTRQINEQFF
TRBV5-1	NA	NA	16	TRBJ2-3	TGCGCCAGCAGCTTGGTCGGCGGAGGGAGCACAGATACGCAGTATTTT	CASSLVGGGSTDTQYF
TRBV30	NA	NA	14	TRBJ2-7	TGTGCCTGGGCAGACAGGCGTTTCTCCTACGAGCAGTACTTC	CAWADRRFSYEQYF
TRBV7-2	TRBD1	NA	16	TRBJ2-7	TGTGCCAGCAGCCACCCGTCAGGGGGCGTTTCCTACGAGCAGTACTTC	CASSHPSGGVSYEQYF
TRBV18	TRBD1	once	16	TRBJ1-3	TGTGCCAGCTCACCAGTGGGACAGGGGACTGGAAACACCATATATTTT	CASSPVGQGTGNTIYF
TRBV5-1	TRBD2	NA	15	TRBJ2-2	TGCGCCAGCAGCCAGACTAGCGGGGTCACCGGGGAGCTGTTTTTT	CASSQTSGVTGELFF
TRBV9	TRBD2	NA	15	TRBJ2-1	TGTGCCAGCAGCGCCCGAGCGGGAGGGCCCAATGAGCAGTTCTTC	CASSARAGGPNEQFF
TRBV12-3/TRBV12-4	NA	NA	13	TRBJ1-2	TGTGCCAGCAGTTCCCGACAGGCCTCGAGCTACACCTTC	CASSSRQASSYTF
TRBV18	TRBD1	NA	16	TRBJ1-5	TGTGCCAGCTCAGTCCTCGCGGGACAGGGGTCTCAGCCCCAGCATTTT	CASSVLAGQGSQPQHF
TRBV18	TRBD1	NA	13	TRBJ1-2	TGTGCCAGCTCAACGACAGGGAGAGATGGCTACACCTTC	CASSTTGRDGYTF
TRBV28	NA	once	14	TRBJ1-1	TGTGCCAGCAGTTTAACAGGGCTGAACACTGAAGCTTTCTTT	CASSLTGLNTEAFF
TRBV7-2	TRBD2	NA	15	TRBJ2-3	TGTGCCAGCAGCCCTAGCGGAGTGGGCCCAGATACGCAGTATTTT	CASSPSGVGPDTQYF
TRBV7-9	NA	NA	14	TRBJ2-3	TGTGCCAGCAGCTTAAGACACGACCCAGATACGCAGTATTTT	CASSLRHDPDTQYF
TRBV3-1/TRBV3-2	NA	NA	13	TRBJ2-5	TGTGCCAGCGGGAGCGGTGCCAGAGAGACCCAGTACTTC	CASGSGARETQYF
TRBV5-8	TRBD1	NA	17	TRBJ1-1	TGTGCCAGCAGCTTGGACCCCCCCCAGGGGGAGAACACTGAAGCTTTCTTT	CASSLDPPQGENTEAFF
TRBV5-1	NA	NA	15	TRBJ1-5	TGCGCCAGCAGCTTGGAAGGGCGGGGGGATCAGCCCCAGCATTTT	CASSLEGRGDQPQHF
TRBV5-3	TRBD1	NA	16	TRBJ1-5	TGTGCCAGAAGCCCCCCCCGGGACAGATCCAATCAGCCCCAGCATTTT	CARSPPRDRSNQPQHF
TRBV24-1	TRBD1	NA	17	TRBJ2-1	TGTGCCACCAGTGGGGAGAGAGGGGGCCTCGGCACCAATGAGCAGTTCTTC	CATSGERGGLGTNEQFF
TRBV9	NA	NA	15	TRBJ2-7	TGTGCCAGCAGCCCCCAACTGGGGCCCTACTACGAGCAGTACTTC	CASSPQLGPYYEQYF
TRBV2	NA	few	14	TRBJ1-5	TGTGCCAGCAGTGATCAGGGAATCAATCAGCCCCAGCATTTT	CASSDQGINQPQHF
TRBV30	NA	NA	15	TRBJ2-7	TGTGCCTGGAGTGTAAATTCCAGGCCAGACTACGAGCAGTACTTC	CAWSVNSRPDYEQYF
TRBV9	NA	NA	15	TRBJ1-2	TGTGCCAGCAGCGTAGGGTCACAGAACCCTTATGGCTACACCTTC	CASSVGSQNPYGYTF
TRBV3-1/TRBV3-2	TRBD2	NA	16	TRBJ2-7	TGTGCCAGCAGCCAGGGCCTTGGAGCGGGAGAATACGAGCAGTACTTC	CASSQGLGAGEYEQYF
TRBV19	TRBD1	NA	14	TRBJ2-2	TGTGCCAGTAGAGACAGGGGGGGCACCGGGGAGCTGTTTTTT	CASRDRGGTGELFF
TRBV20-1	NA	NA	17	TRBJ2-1	TGCAGTGCTAGTTGGGGACCTGGAGGGGGCGCCTACAATGAGCAGTTCTTC	CSASWGPGGGAYNEQFF
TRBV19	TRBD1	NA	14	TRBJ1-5	TGTGCCAGTACTGGACAGGGCGGCAATCAGCCCCAGCATTTT	CASTGQGGNQPQHF
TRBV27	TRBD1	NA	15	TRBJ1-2	TGTGCCAGCAGTTTACAAGGACAGGCTGGTTATGGCTACACCTTC	CASSLQGQAGYGYTF
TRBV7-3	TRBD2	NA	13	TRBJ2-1	TGTGCCAGCAGCTTAGGGGGGGTTAATGAGCAGTTCTTC	CASSLGGVNEQFF
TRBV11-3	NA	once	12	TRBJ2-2	TGTGCCAGCAGCTCCGAGGTCGGGGAGCTGTTTTTT	CASSSEVGELFF
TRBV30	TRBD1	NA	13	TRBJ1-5	TGTGCCTGGAGTCCCACAGGGGACCAGCCCCAGCATTTT	CAWSPTGDQPQHF
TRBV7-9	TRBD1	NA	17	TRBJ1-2	TGTGCCAGCAGCTTCCATTTCCGGGACAGGGTTGACTATGGCTACACCTTC	CASSFHFRDRVDYGYTF
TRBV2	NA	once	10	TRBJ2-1	TGTGCCTGGAACAGCAATGAGCAGTTCTTC	CAWNSNEQFF
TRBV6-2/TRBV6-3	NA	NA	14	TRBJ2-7	TGTGCCAGCAGTTACGGTGACGGGACTTTGGAGCAGTACTTC	CASSYGDGTLEQYF
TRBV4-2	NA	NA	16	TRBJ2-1	TGTGCCAGCAGCCAAGAAGCGGGCAGCTCCTACAATGAGCAGTTCTTC	CASSQEAGSSYNEQFF
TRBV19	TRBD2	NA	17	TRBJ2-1	TGTGCCAGTAGTATACTAGCGGGAGCCTCGGGTCGGAATGAGCAGTTCTTC	CASSILAGASGRNEQFF
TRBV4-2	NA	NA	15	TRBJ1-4	TGTGCCAGCAGCCAAACGACTCCCCAGATGGAAAAACTGTTTTTT	CASSQTTPQMEKLFF
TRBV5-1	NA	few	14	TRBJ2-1	TGCGCCAGCAGCCGTTCGGGGTCCTACAATGAGCAGTTCTTC	CASSRSGSYNEQFF
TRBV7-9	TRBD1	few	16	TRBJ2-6	TGTGCCAGCAGCCAACAGGGGGCGCCTGGGGCCAACGTCCTGACTTTC	CASSQQGAPGANVLTF